This T cell receptor (beta chain) originates from a study of T cells in Graves' hyperthyroidism and ophthalmopathy. Amplification targeted TCR beta CDR3 regions from RNA transcripts. The study used the HTBI primer set for a first-round RT-PCR of the TCR CDR3. MiXCR, run by TCRdb on the multiplex PCR reads, gives a single entry per CDR3 protein. The sample lists some 300,000 distinct CDR3 sequences; 10% to 15% were seen once. CDR3 length equals 17 residues. Germline CDR1 reads SEHNR; CDR2 reads FQNEAQ (reference sequence). Trimming shortened V by 4 bases and J by 0 bases, and 16 bases separated the two germline ends. Study outcomes and limitations: Also found in blood were most expanded thyroid clonotypes above 0.001.

Disease duration under 2 months; hyperthyroidism patients were aged 18 to 65. On this clonotype: Its antigen is unknown.

This TCR derives from a woman aged 25 to 45 with Graves' hyperthyroidism that later progressed to Graves' ophthalmopathy. Sequenced input: blood. The chain uses TRBV7-9 and TRBJ1-5; the D gene is possibly TRBD1 (6 bases). The CDR3 DNA is TGTGCCAGCAGCTCCACAGGGTTTACTCATAGCAATCAGCCCCAGCATTTT. This sequence encodes CASSSTGFTHSNQPQHF.